This TCR beta chain was captured by sequencing in a study of T cells expressing NK-cell markers. The CDR3 has 19 residues. The germline V gene encodes CDR1 DFQATT and CDR2 SNEGSKA (reference sequence). cDNA encoding TCR beta was synthesized via 5'RACE template switching incorporating UMIs. TCRdb reworked the 5' RACE reads into one entry per CDR3 protein, no DNA. The sample's table shows around 380,000 distinct CDR3 sequences. Sequencing was carried out using blood T cells: a sorted CD56 or NKG2C T cell subset, CD4+ or CD8+ T cells, or bulk PBMC T cells (not recorded which). The clonotype originates from a woman in her forties or fifties in good health. The chain links TRBV20-1 to TRBJ1-4; with no DNA, the TCRdb D assignment of TRBD1 cannot be verified. The CDR3 reads CSARDVFFGTATTNEKLFF.